This T cell receptor beta chain was captured in a study of Ad26.COV2.S vaccination and SARS-CoV-2 variants. Assay used: immunoSEQ multiplex PCR; TCRdb lists only in-frame clones, some missing. The table records more than 300,000 clones, around 89% of them present only once. V was cut by 4 bases and J by 5 bases, with 14 bases left in between. This CDR3 contains 15 residues. Germline CDR1 and CDR2: MNHEY and SVGEGT. Treatment described: some 19 received Ad26.COV2.S at low or high dose, single or two shots; 5 received placebo; per-sample allocation not given. Day 63 following the first vaccine or placebo injection was when the samples were taken. Adults aged 18-55 years in Boston included the donor.

The chain combines TRBV6-2 or TRBV6-3 with TRBJ2-2, with D possibly TRBD1 on 5 matching bases. This TCR was sampled from a person aged 18-60 years who received the Ad26.COV2.S COVID-19 vaccine or a placebo. Material: peripheral blood, obtained in a trial of Ad26.COV2.S vaccine versus placebo. CDR3 nucleotides: TGTGCCAGCAGTTCCCTCTTAGGGGTAACCGGGGAGCTGTTTTTT. Translation: CASSSLLGVTGELFF.